These 15 T cell receptor beta chains were all obtained from the same sample, sequenced in a study of CD8+ T cells in alopecia areata (dated by TCRdb to the late 2010s). The protocol used for the library was the immunoSEQ multiplex PCR assay. RNA was extracted from all samples and reverse transcribed into cDNA, which served as template for TCR sequencing. The table comes from immuneACCESS by way of TCRdb, which keeps in-frame sequences with V and J called. Part of the clones is missing from these tables; in studies checked, under half for an unresolved V gene and the rest for unknown reasons. The sample includes 180,000 or so clones, with roughly half observed a single time. About 9.5% of the sample goes to the ten largest clones. The label giving this sample's treatment or condition can be read as: oral pan-JAK inhibitor, 5-10 mg twice daily. The sequencing used CD8+ T cells sorted from blood, collected around week 52, from a patient treated with tofacitinib. These receptors came from a human donor with alopecia areata.

The rearrangement joins TRBV7-8 to TRBJ1-5, with TRBD1 identical over 10 bases. Germline CDR1 SGHVS, CDR2 FQNEAQ. V lost 5 bases and J lost 7; bases outside the gene matches: 11. There are 16 residues in the CDR3. CDR3 protein: CASSATGGAGPQPQHF. CDR3 DNA: TGTGCCAGCAGCGCGACAGGGGGCGCCGGGCCCCAGCCCCAGCATTTT.

CDR3 sequence: CASSLSGQGAGNEQFF. CDR3 sequence (DNA): TGTGCCAGCAGCCTTTCGGGACAGGGGGCCGGGAATGAGCAGTTCTTC. The V call is TRBV7-9, the J call TRBJ2-1; TRBD1 agrees at 12 bases. CDR3 length: 16 amino acids. J gave up 7 bases and V 5 bases, and 9 bases lay outside the gene matches. The germline V gene has CDR1 SEHNR and CDR2 FQNEAQ (reference sequence).

The chain is built from TRBV27 and TRBJ2-7; D may be TRBD2 (6 bases). The ends were cut back, 5 bases at V and 5 bases at J, with 13 bases in the middle. Germline V gene data show CDR1 as MNHEY and CDR2 as SMNVEV (reference sequence). This CDR3 has 13 amino acids. The CDR3 region is CASSPGVAHEQYF. DNA for the CDR3: TGTGCCAGCAGTCCGGGAGTAGCCCACGAGCAGTACTTC.

The chain has TRBV4-1 and TRBJ1-4; TRBD1 might be the D (6 bases). This CDR3 is 16 amino acids long. The germline V gene encodes CDR1 MGHRA and CDR2 YSYEKL. The V gene lost 4 bases and the J gene lost 7 bases, with 19 bases spanning the gap. CDR3 nucleotide sequence: TGCGCCAGCAGCCCCCACGTGGCGGACAGCGTTGAAAAACTGTTTTTT. This sequence encodes CASSPHVADSVEKLFF.

The chain has TRBV5-4 and TRBJ2-7; 8 bases are a match to TRBD2. The CDR3 runs 14 residues. Germline V gene sequence: CDR1 SGHNT, CDR2 YYREEE (reference sequence). The trim removed 4 bases at V and 6 bases at J, leaving 9 bases unmatched. DNA for the CDR3: TGTGCCAGCAGCACGGGGGGGCCCTTTCGCGAGCAGTACTTC. Protein sequence: CASSTGGPFREQYF. Full variable domain (rest looked up from reference TRBV5-4 and TRBJ2-7): ETGVTQSPTHLIKTRGQQVTLRCSSQSGHNTVSWYQQALGQGPQFIFQYYREEENGRGNFPPRFSGLQFPNYSSELNVNALELDDSALYLCASSTGGPFREQYFGPGTRLTVT.

V gene TRBV7-9 combines with J gene TRBJ1-2; D is unclear. Trimming left V 1 base short and J 0 bases short, with 12 bases between. The CDR3 length is 16 residues. CDR1 is SEHNR, CDR2 FQNEAQ, per germline (reference sequence). The CDR3 DNA sequence: TGTGCCAGCAGCTTAGTCGCCCGGGGAACTAACTATGGCTACACCTTC. Translated, it gives CASSLVARGTNYGYTF.

The V call is TRBV19, the J call TRBJ2-7; 8 nucleotides agree with TRBD2. Germline CDR1 LNHDA, CDR2 SQIVND (reference sequence). Losses at the gene ends were 5 bases for V and 7 bases for J; bases not matched to a gene: 7. This CDR3 comprises 13 residues. This chain's CDR3 is CASSSLAGNEQYF. CDR3 in DNA: TGTGCCAGTAGTTCCTTAGCGGGGAATGAGCAGTACTTC.

A few counts support this clone. The CDR3 reads CASSLTSRNEQYF. The CDR3 nucleotides read TGCGCCAGCAGCCTCACCTCCAGGAACGAGCAGTACTTC. The rearrangement uses TRBV5-1 and TRBJ2-7; D is unclear. The germline CDR1 and CDR2 sequences are SGHRS and YFSETQ. This CDR3 contains 13 residues. The V gene lost 4 bases and the J gene lost 5 bases, with 13 bases spanning the gap.

The chain employs TRBV4-1 and TRBJ2-6; D gene uncertain. CDR3 size: 19 residues. Trimming took 3 bases from V and 0 from J, leaving 18 bases between them. The germline V gene encodes CDR1 MGHRA and CDR2 YSYEKL. The CDR3 coding sequence is TGCGCCAGCAGCCACGAGGACGGGCCAACGCTCTCTGGGGCCAACGTCCTGACTTTC. Its translation: CASSHEDGPTLSGANVLTF.

The rearrangement joins TRBV2 to TRBJ1-1; D gene ambiguous. CDR1 and CDR2 from the germline V gene are SNHLY and FYNNEI. The CDR3 sequence is 13 residues long. V lost 1 base, J lost 11 bases, and 14 bases lay in between. CDR3 residues: CASSEEDSQDAFF. Written as DNA, the CDR3 is TGTGCCAGCAGTGAAGAGGACTCCCAGGACGCTTTCTTT. The whole variable domain, remainder taken from reference TRBV2 and TRBJ1-1, is EPEVTQTPSHQVTQMGQEVILRCVPISNHLYFYWYRQILGQKVEFLVSFYNNEISEKSEIFDDQFSVERPDGSNFTLKIRSTKLEDSAMYFCASSEEDSQDAFFGQGTRLTVV.

This sequence joins TRBV27 and TRBJ2-4; TRBD2 might be the D (5 bases). The CDR3 loop spans 14 amino acids. Germline V gene data show CDR1 as MNHEY and CDR2 as SMNVEV (reference sequence). Trimming pared 5 bases from V and 3 bases from J, leaving 11 bases between. The CDR3 spells CASSLREGKNIQYF. As DNA, the CDR3 is TGTGCCAGCAGTCTCAGAGAGGGCAAAAACATTCAGTACTTC.

This chain links TRBV7-2 with TRBJ1-2, with unresolved D. The CDR3 extends over 13 amino acids. The germline V gene encodes CDR1 SGHTA and CDR2 FQGNSA. Trimming left V 1 base short and J 2 bases short, with 5 bases between. The CDR3 DNA reads as TGTGCCAGCAGCTTAGGGGGAAACTATGGCTACACCTTC. It translates to CASSLGGNYGYTF.

This clone was recorded a few times. The gene calls are TRBV7-3 and TRBJ2-1; 9 bases match TRBD1. This CDR3 region has 15 residues. V lost 5 bases, J lost 5 bases, and 7 bases stayed unmatched. Germline-derived CDR1 and CDR2 are SGHTA and FQGTGA. The CDR3 is CASSDGTGNHNEQFF. CDR3 DNA sequence: TGTGCCAGCAGCGACGGGACAGGGAACCACAATGAGCAGTTCTTC. The variable domain in full, with the rest retrieved from reference TRBV7-3 and TRBJ2-1, is GAGVSQTPSNKVTEKGKYVELRCDPISGHTALYWYRQSLGQGPEFLIYFQGTGAADDSGLPNDRFFAVRPEGSVSTLKIQRTERGDSAVYLCASSDGTGNHNEQFFGPGTRLTVL.

There are a few counts of this clone. V gene TRBV9 combines with J gene TRBJ2-3; no definite D call. Trimming shortened V by 1 base and J by 0 bases, and 12 bases separated the two germline ends. Germline V gene lookup returns CDR1 SGDLS and CDR2 YYNGEE. This CDR3 contains 16 residues. The CDR3 DNA is TGTGCCAGCAGCGTAATGTCTCCCTCTAGCACAGATACGCAGTATTTT. It specifies CASSVMSPSSTDTQYF.

This chain joins TRBV5-1 and TRBJ1-1; 7 bases match TRBD1. This CDR3 is 13 amino acids long. Germline V gene sequence: CDR1 SGHRS, CDR2 YFSETQ. Trimming removed 0 bases from V and 7 bases from J; junction bases left unmatched: 3. CDR3 DNA sequence: TGCGCCAGCAGCTTGGGACAGGGCGTTGAAGCTTTCTTT. This sequence encodes CASSLGQGVEAFF.